This TCR beta chain was captured by sequencing in a study of blood T cell repertoires in COVID-19 (dated by TCRdb to 2018 to 2021). Study-wide context: Samples from collaborators originated in the United States, Italy and Spain and spanned both the acute and convalescent phases of COVID-19. The material from the prospective study consisted of cDNA or gDNA derived from T cells, B-cell-depleted T cells, or PBMCs. The samples were drawn from two sources: the first 160 participants of the ongoing ImmuneRACE study, and fewer than 1,500 subjects contributed by 6 global collaborators. HLA class I and class II types, where available, came from metadata supplied by the sample provider rather than from assay-based typing. Subjects who had been exposed to COVID-19, were actively infected with it, or had recovered from it provided the deeply sampled blood TCRbeta repertoires that made up the dataset. The repertoires were released in a freely available public database intended as a resource for research on the immune response to SARS-CoV-2. A de-identified subject ID, COVID-19 status, age in years and sex were almost always included in the sample metadata. Beyond this particular receptor, the publication reports: Clinical and demographic metadata were provided uncurated, with the amount varying by source and participant.

TCRbeta CDR3 regions were amplified from genomic DNA by means of the immunoSEQ Assay, a bias-controlled multiplex PCR. The study's own analysis went as follows. Within the assay, amplification of reference gene primers was used to estimate how many nucleated cells each sample contained. Sequence reads were collapsed and filtered to measure the absolute abundance of every unique TCRbeta CDR3 rearrangement. For each sample, productive Simpson clonality was calculated as the square root of Simpson's diversity index over productive rearrangements. TCRdb's version of the immuneACCESS table is confined to in-frame rearrangements and falls short of the full clone set. An unresolved V gene accounts for under half of the shortfall where checked; the remainder is of unknown origin. V and J calls and clone size are as listed in that table; D and trimming were resolved from the DNA. This sample holds around 130,000 clones; about 83% were observed only once. About 2% of the sample is held by the ten biggest clonotypes.

Each collaborating institution followed its own protocols to collect whole blood in K2EDTA tubes. For TCRbeta analysis, collaborators shipped samples in one of three forms: frozen whole blood, isolated PBMCs, or DNA extracted from either of those sample types. According to the germline V gene, CDR1 reads KGHDR and CDR2 reads SFDVKD. Germline trimming amounts to 3 bases on V and 2 bases on J, with 5 as the count of junction bases outside the gene matches. Taken from cysteine to phenylalanine, the CDR3 has 15 residues. The CDR3 DNA has 45 bases and is translated from base 1. This clone was picked up a small number of times. Its specific antigen is unknown. It has no much larger one-base neighbor in the sample; base qualities were not kept.

The sequence was collected from a woman in her 50s with acute or convalescent COVID-19. Material for sequencing was peripheral blood. Rearrangement joined TRBV24-1 to TRBJ2-5, and 7 bases in between align with TRBD1. The CDR3 region has the sequence CATSDPGTEQETQYF. The nucleotide sequence is TGTGCCACCAGTGATCCCGGGACAGAACAAGAGACCCAGTACTTC.